Following are 20 T cell receptor beta chains from one sample sequenced in a study of brain T cells in children with intractable seizures. Time point described: blood from clinic visit 5 months post-surgery; TSC patient then seizure free. Data came from immunoSEQ multiplex PCR; TCRdb stores just in-frame clones and leaves some out. The sample carries hundreds of thousands of clones, over 90% recorded once. Material: peripheral blood, obtained more than 4 months after surgery. These receptors were collected from a boy in the first two years of life with tuberous sclerosis and intractable seizures.

The V and J genes are TRBV11-2 and TRBJ1-3, with D possibly matching TRBD1 (5 bases). The CDR3 contains 15 residues. V lost 6 bases and J lost 1, with 13 bases in between. Germline CDR1 and CDR2: SGHAT and FQNNGV. CDR3 nucleotides: TGTGCCAGCAGAACCCTTAGACAGTCTGGAAACACCATATATTTT. Its protein is CASRTLRQSGNTIYF.

This chain links TRBV27 with TRBJ1-1; D not resolved. V shed 7 bases and J shed 7 bases, with 22 bases lying between them. This CDR3 is 15 amino acids long. Germline V CDR1 and CDR2: MNHEY, SMNVEV (reference sequence). CDR3 sequence (DNA): TGTGCCAGCAAAACCCCTCTCCGAGGAGTCAATGAAGCTTTCTTT. This gives the protein CASKTPLRGVNEAFF.

This clone showed up just once. V is TRBV2 and J is TRBJ1-1; D is unclear. CDR1 and CDR2 from the germline V gene are SNHLY and FYNNEI. CDR3 length: 13 residues. With 4 bases removed from V and 10 bases from J, the gap between germline ends came to 16 bases. The chain's CDR3 is CASSAGLGVGAFF. CDR3 DNA sequence: TGTGCCAGCAGTGCCGGACTCGGGGTGGGAGCTTTCTTT.

The chain joins TRBV5-5 to TRBJ2-7; D unclear. The CDR3 length is 14 residues. V was cut by 1 base and J by 3 bases, with 11 bases left in between. Germline V gives CDR1 SGHKS, CDR2 YYEKEE (reference sequence). The CDR3 region is CASSLLHLDYEQYF. The CDR3 DNA is TGTGCCAGCAGCTTGCTACACCTGGACTACGAGCAGTACTTC.

The chain is built from TRBV6-5 and TRBJ2-7; TRBD1 is a possible D gene (6 bases). The germline CDR1 and CDR2 sequences are MNHEY and SVGAGI. The CDR3 is made up of 15 amino acids. The ends were cut back, 5 bases at V and 7 bases at J, with 21 bases in the middle. The CDR3 protein is CASSPDTGIIGEQYF. The CDR3, as DNA: TGTGCCAGCAGTCCCGACACAGGGATTATAGGGGAGCAGTACTTC.

The chain combines TRBV11-2 with TRBJ1-4, with 7 bases fitting TRBD1. The junction had 4 bases not matched to a gene; V was cut back by 5 bases and J by 7 bases. The CDR3 is 13 amino acids. Germline CDR1 SGHAT, CDR2 FQNNGV. The CDR3 bases are TGTGCCAGCAGCCGTAACAGGGGTGAAAAACTGTTTTTT. Translated: CASSRNRGEKLFF.

The CDR3 spells CASSLGWGDSSTDTQYF. Here the CDR3 DNA reads TGTGCCAGCAGCTTGGGTTGGGGAGATTCTAGCACAGATACGCAGTATTTT. The chain has TRBV11-2 and TRBJ2-3; maybe TRBD2 (5 bases). The CDR3 sequence is 17 residues long. V lost 3 bases, J lost 0 bases, and 16 bases lay in between. The V gene's germline CDR1 is SGHAT and CDR2 FQNNGV.

The J gene is TRBJ2-5, the V gene TRBV7-2; 7 nucleotides agree with TRBD1. The germline gives CDR1 SGHTA, CDR2 FQGNSA. The CDR3 totals 15 residues. V lost 2 bases, J lost 2 bases, and 5 bases stayed unmatched. CDR3 DNA sequence: TGTGCCAGCAGCTTACGAGGGACAGCGCAAGAGACCCAGTACTTC. This translates into CASSLRGTAQETQYF.

The chain couples TRBV27 to TRBJ1-1, with TRBD1 matching 7 bases. Germline V CDR1 and CDR2: MNHEY, SMNVEV (reference sequence). There are 18 residues in the CDR3. The ends lost 5 bases at V and 2 bases at J; junction bases unmatched: 17. The CDR3 DNA is TGTGCCAGCAGTCAGAAAAGGGACAGACCAATCTTTAACACTGAAGCTTTCTTT. It codes for CASSQKRDRPIFNTEAFF.

This sequence joins TRBV6-5 and TRBJ1-2; TRBD1 agrees at 9 bases. The CDR3 spans 15 residues. Germline V gene data show CDR1 as MNHEY and CDR2 as SVGAGI. The V gene end was trimmed by 6 bases and the J gene end by 3 bases; junction bases not matched to a gene: 8. The CDR3 bases are TGTGCCAGCAGACCCGGGACAGGGATCGACTATGGCTACACCTTC. Translation: CASRPGTGIDYGYTF.

The chain links TRBV5-4 to TRBJ2-1; 8 bases match TRBD2. There are 13 residues in the CDR3. Trimming took 8 bases from V and 3 from J; bases not matched to a gene: 4. CDR1 and CDR2 (germline): SGHNT, YYREEE (reference sequence). The CDR3 DNA sequence: TGTGCCAGACTAGCGGTATACTACAATGAGCAGTTCTTC. Protein: CARLAVYYNEQFF.

The chain couples TRBV15 to TRBJ2-7; no clear D gene. Germline assignment: CDR1 LNHNV and CDR2 YYDKDF (reference sequence). The CDR3 consists of 15 residues. Trimming removed 8 bases from V and 5 bases from J, with 22 bases in between. This CDR3 reads CATASAPGSTHEQYF. In DNA form, the CDR3 reads TGTGCCACCGCCTCAGCTCCGGGTTCGACCCACGAGCAGTACTTC. Combining the CDR3 with reference TRBV15 and TRBJ2-7 gives the whole variable domain DAMVIQNPRYQVTQFGKPVTLSCSQTLNHNVMYWYQQKSSQAPKLLFHYYDKDFNNEADTPDNFQSRRPNTSFCFLDIRSPGLGDTAMYLCATASAPGSTHEQYFGPGTRLTVT.

The rearrangement links TRBV6-5 to TRBJ2-1; D remains unclear. The V and J ends lost 0 bases and 0 bases respectively, with 6 bases between them. Per germline, CDR1 MNHEY and CDR2 SVGAGI. The CDR3 is made up of 15 amino acids. CDR3 protein: CASSYSASSYNEQFF. The CDR3 DNA reads TGTGCCAGCAGTTACTCGGCGAGCTCCTACAATGAGCAGTTCTTC.

The chain combines TRBV9 with TRBJ1-5; D gene ambiguous. Germline V lookup: CDR1 SGDLS, CDR2 YYNGEE. This CDR3 contains 16 residues. V was cut by 0 bases and J by 5 bases, with 15 bases left in between. In nucleotides, the CDR3 is TGTGCCAGCAGCGTAGGGGAAGGGTTACAAGATCAGCCCCAGCATTTT. It specifies CASSVGEGLQDQPQHF.

The chain links TRBV7-3 to TRBJ2-2; D not resolved. This CDR3 comprises 14 residues. CDR1 SGHTA and CDR2 FQGTGA come from the germline V gene. V was shortened by 1 base and J by 4 bases, with 7 bases between the two germline ends. The CDR3 region has the DNA TGTGCCAGCAGCTTAAATGCTGTCACCGGGGAGCTGTTTTTT. Residues: CASSLNAVTGELFF.

This clone was recorded only once. This sample also contains other DNA sequences that code for the same CDR3. The chain joins TRBV7-2 to TRBJ1-2; 9 bases are shared with TRBD1. CDR3 length: 14 amino acids. Germline values: CDR1 SGHTA, CDR2 FQGNSA. Trimming removed 6 bases from V and 5 bases from J; junction bases left unmatched: 7. The CDR3 sequence is CASSHPGQGYGYTF. The CDR3 nucleotides read TGTGCCAGCAGTCATCCGGGACAGGGATATGGCTACACCTTC.

With regard to this clone: The sample holds other DNA sequences that translate to the same CDR3. V gene TRBV6-5 combines with J gene TRBJ2-7; D is unresolved. Trimming shortened V by 1 base and J by 7 bases, and 5 bases separated the two germline ends. This CDR3 contains 11 residues. The V gene's germline CDR1 is MNHEY and CDR2 SVGAGI. CDR3 in DNA: TGTGCCAGCAGTTACTTGGGGGAGCAGTACTTC. Its protein is CASSYLGEQYF.

The V call is TRBV21-1, the J call TRBJ1-3. TRBV21-1 is a pseudogene locus. This CDR3 comprises 21 residues. The CDR3 nucleotides are TGTGCCAGCAGCAAACCGATACCTACCGAAACGGTCCTCCCGGGAGGAAACACCATATATTTT. Amino acid sequence: CASSKPIPTETVLPGGNTIYF.

The chain links TRBV7-9 to TRBJ2-7, with 10 nucleotides matching TRBD2. The CDR3 contains 16 residues. Germline V gene sequence: CDR1 SEHNR, CDR2 FQNEAQ (reference sequence). Trimming cost V 1 base and J 0 bases; bases outside gene matches: 3. The CDR3 region is CASSLGSGRSSYEQYF. CDR3 bases: TGTGCCAGCAGCTTAGGTAGCGGGAGGAGCTCCTACGAGCAGTACTTC.

V and J are TRBV5-1 and TRBJ2-2, with 12 bases lining up with TRBD2. The CDR3 has 17 residues. Per the germline V gene, CDR1 is SGHRS and CDR2 is YFSETQ. The trim removed 0 bases at V and 6 bases at J, leaving 6 bases unmatched. The CDR3 loop is CASSLVPSGRAAGELFF. The CDR3 nucleotides are TGCGCCAGCAGCTTGGTCCCTAGCGGGAGGGCCGCCGGGGAGCTGTTTTTT.